These 17 T cell receptor beta chains share one sample of origin, sequenced in a study of blood T cell repertoires in COVID-19. Profiled with immunoSEQ multiplex PCR; TCRdb holds only in-frame clones, not every one. The data show fewer than 20,000 clones, 81% seen once. Sample: peripheral blood. These receptors originate from a man aged 35 to 55 with active or convalescent COVID-19.

This chain uses TRBV5-4 with TRBJ1-3; D remains ambiguous. The V end was cut by 0 bases, the J end by 0 bases, with 16 bases between. Germline loops: CDR1 SGHNT, CDR2 YYREEE (reference sequence). The CDR3 length is 18 residues. The CDR3 DNA reads as TGTGCCAGCAGCTTGGATCATCCAGGCTTCCCCTCTGGAAACACCATATATTTT. Its protein is CASSLDHPGFPSGNTIYF.

The rearrangement joins TRBV5-1 to TRBJ1-1; maybe TRBD1 (5 bases). CDR1 is SGHRS and CDR2 is YFSETQ in the germline V gene. Trimming pared 4 bases from V and 0 bases from J, leaving 13 bases between. CDR3 length equals 15 residues. The CDR3 sequence is CASSPREGMNTEAFF. In nucleotides, the CDR3 is TGCGCCAGCAGCCCCAGGGAGGGGATGAACACTGAAGCTTTCTTT.

The chain uses TRBV19 and TRBJ1-4; D might be TRBD1 (5 bases). V lost 3 bases and J 7 bases, leaving 9 bases between the germline ends. Per the germline V gene, CDR1 is LNHDA and CDR2 is SQIVND (reference sequence). This CDR3 region has 13 residues. The DNA of the CDR3 is TGTGCCAGTAGTATCTCCAGGGCTGAAAAACTGTTTTTT. It specifies CASSISRAEKLFF. Full variable domain (outside the CDR3, taken from reference TRBV19 and TRBJ1-4): DGGITQSPKYLFRKEGQNVTLSCEQNLNHDAMYWYRQDPGQGLRLIYYSQIVNDFQKGDIAEGYSVSREKKESFPLTVTSAQKNPTAFYLCASSISRAEKLFFGSGTQLSVL.

V gene TRBV4-1 combines with J gene TRBJ2-3, with D possibly being TRBD2 (5 bases). Trimming took 0 bases from V and 0 from J, leaving 10 bases between them. The CDR3 length is 16 residues. Per germline, CDR1 MGHRA and CDR2 YSYEKL. This CDR3 is CASSQDLLVSTDTQYF. CDR3 bases: TGCGCCAGCAGCCAAGATCTACTAGTGAGCACAGATACGCAGTATTTT.

The chain carries TRBV28 and TRBJ2-7, with 7 bases fitting TRBD1. Germline CDR1 and CDR2: MDHEN and SYDVKM. This CDR3 has 15 residues. V dropped 1 base and J dropped 6; count of bases not matched to a gene: 9. The CDR3 DNA reads as TGTGCCAGCAGTTTATACAGGGGTATTGGAGGCGAGCAGTACTTC. Amino acid sequence: CASSLYRGIGGEQYF.

The CDR3 here is CASSYGTGVYGYTF. The CDR3 DNA reads TGTGCCAGCAGTTACGGGACAGGGGTCTATGGCTACACCTTC. V usage is TRBV6-6 and J usage is TRBJ1-2, with 10 bases aligning to TRBD1. CDR1 and CDR2 from the germline V gene are MNHNY and SVGAGI (reference sequence). This CDR3 region has 14 residues. V gave up 2 bases and J gave up 4 bases; unmatched junction bases: 1.

In this sample, this clone turned up a few times. The chain couples TRBV11-2 to TRBJ1-1; perhaps TRBD1 as D (6 bases). CDR1 and CDR2 (germline): SGHAT, FQNNGV. The CDR3 totals 12 residues. V lost 5 bases to trimming and J lost 6 bases, with 10 bases between them. CDR3 in amino acids: CASSGGAAEAFF. The CDR3 nucleotides are TGTGCCAGCAGCGGGGGGGCGGCTGAAGCTTTCTTT.

This clone has a single count. This chain joins TRBV24-1 and TRBJ2-3, with D maybe TRBD2 (6 bases). V dropped 3 bases and J dropped 0 bases, with 9 bases sitting between them. CDR1 is KGHDR, CDR2 SFDVKD, per germline. This CDR3 comprises 15 residues. CDR3 in DNA: TGTGCCACCAGTGATACCACTAGCAGCACAGATACGCAGTATTTT. This translates into CATSDTTSSTDTQYF.

V usage is TRBV5-8 and J usage is TRBJ1-1; tentative D call: TRBD1 (5 bases). V was pared by 5 bases and J by 1 base, with 15 bases between. Germline V CDR1 and CDR2: SGHTS, YDEGEE. This CDR3 region has 15 residues. As DNA, the CDR3 is TGTGCCAGCAGTTCCAGGGATGCTACGAACACTGAAGCTTTCTTT. Translating it yields CASSSRDATNTEAFF.

The J gene is TRBJ2-7, the V gene TRBV10-3; 7 nucleotides line up with TRBD1. This CDR3 is 14 amino acids long. The V segment lost 0 bases and the J segment 3 bases; nucleotides outside the gene matches: 2. CDR1 is ENHRY, CDR2 SYGVKD, per germline. As DNA, the CDR3 is TGTGCCATCAGTGAGTCCGGACAGGTCTACGAGCAGTACTTC. Translating gives CAISESGQVYEQYF.

The chain joins TRBV11-2 to TRBJ2-3; 8 bases map to TRBD1. Losses at the gene ends were 2 bases for V and 4 bases for J; bases not matched to a gene: 8. The CDR3 is 16 amino acids. Germline V CDR1 and CDR2: SGHAT, FQNNGV. CDR3 sequence (DNA): TGTGCCAGCAGCTTAATCGCAGGGGGCTGGGCAGATACGCAGTATTTT. As protein: CASSLIAGGWADTQYF.

CDR3 sequence (DNA): TGCAGCGTTGAGGGGACAGGGGGAACTGAAGCTTTCTTT. Amino acids: CSVEGTGGTEAFF. The genes are TRBV29-1 and TRBJ1-1; 11 bases match TRBD1. The V gene end was trimmed by 3 bases and the J gene end by 5 bases; junction bases not matched to a gene: 2. The germline V gene encodes CDR1 SQVTM and CDR2 ANQGSEA. The CDR3 length is 13 residues.

The V call is TRBV5-6, the J call TRBJ2-7; D unresolved. The CDR3 totals 11 residues. Trimming took 3 bases from V and 9 from J, leaving 10 bases between them. Germline assignment: CDR1 SGHDT and CDR2 YYEEEE. The CDR3 nucleotides read TGTGCCAGCAGCTCGAACATTGTGCAGTACTTC. Its protein is CASSSNIVQYF.

This chain joins TRBV4-1 and TRBJ2-7; D is unresolved. Trimming shortened V by 1 base and J by 1 base, and 14 bases separated the two germline ends. Looked up from germline, CDR1 is MGHRA and CDR2 is YSYEKL. CDR3 length equals 16 residues. The chain's CDR3 is CASSQGYRVSSYEQYF. The CDR3 bases are TGCGCCAGCAGCCAAGGTTACCGCGTGTCTTCCTACGAGCAGTACTTC.

This clone appeared once. The chain links TRBV7-8 to TRBJ1-2; the D gene is possibly TRBD1 (5 bases). Germline loops: CDR1 SGHVS, CDR2 FQNEAQ. V lost 2 bases, J lost 3 bases, and 10 bases lay in between. The CDR3 spans 14 residues. CDR3 DNA sequence: TGTGCCAGCAGCTTAAACGGGGGGGACTATGGCTACACCTTC. It encodes CASSLNGGDYGYTF.

V and J are TRBV29-1 and TRBJ2-3, with a weak D call TRBD2 (7 bases). From germline, CDR1 is SQVTM and CDR2 ANQGSEA. V dropped 6 bases and J dropped 2 bases, with 15 bases sitting between them. This CDR3 has 14 amino acids. CDR3 nucleotide sequence: TGCAGCGTCGCCCGAGGGGGGGTCACAGATACGCAGTATTTT. This translates into CSVARGGVTDTQYF.

This clone appeared once. The chain employs TRBV6-6 and TRBJ1-1; tentative D call: TRBD1 (5 bases). V lost 6 bases and J lost 4, with 15 bases in between. CDR1 is MNHNY, CDR2 SVGAGI, per germline (reference sequence). The CDR3 contains 14 residues. CDR3: CASRLREEGTEAFF. CDR3 sequence (DNA): TGTGCCAGCAGACTCAGGGAGGAGGGCACTGAAGCTTTCTTT.